A single sample gave rise to the 32 T cell receptor beta chains below, sequenced in a study of cytomegalovirus exposure and HLA in healthy donors. PCR amplification relied on 60 Vbeta primers (plus 13 Jbeta primers). Data came from immunoSEQ multiplex PCR; TCRdb stores just in-frame clones and leaves some out. Seen here are more than 80,000 clones, under 80% observed once, and the top ten hold roughly 3.4%. Material for sequencing was PBMCs. These receptor sequences come from a man aged 55-75 years in good health and CMV-seronegative.

This clone was picked up a small number of times. The genes are TRBV4-1 and TRBJ1-4, with 7 nucleotides matching TRBD1. Trimming cost V 0 bases and J 5 bases; bases outside gene matches: 9. The germline V gene encodes CDR1 MGHRA and CDR2 YSYEKL. This CDR3 is 17 amino acids long. This CDR3 reads CASSQDRLAQGNEKLFF. The DNA of the CDR3 is TGCGCCAGCAGCCAAGACCGGTTGGCACAGGGGAATGAAAAACTGTTTTTT.

The rearrangement links TRBV28 to TRBJ1-1, with 7 bases matching TRBD1. CDR1 MDHEN and CDR2 SYDVKM come from the germline V gene. V lost 2 bases, J lost 0 bases, and 18 bases stayed unmatched. CDR3 length: 20 residues. In nucleotides, the CDR3 is TGTGCCAGCAGTTTAAGGAGGGACAGTCGAGGATATGCTATGAACACTGAAGCTTTCTTT. It codes for CASSLRRDSRGYAMNTEAFF.

The chain uses TRBV4-3 and TRBJ1-4; the match to TRBD1 covers 7 bases. V lost 4 bases and J lost 7; bases outside the gene matches: 9. The CDR3 contains 15 residues. Germline loops: CDR1 LGHNA, CDR2 YSLEER. The CDR3 spells CASSRLDRQVEKLFF. The DNA of the CDR3 is TGCGCCAGCAGCCGCTTGGACAGGCAGGTTGAAAAACTGTTTTTT.

This clone has only a few counts. This rearrangement joins TRBV7-3 to TRBJ1-4; 7 bases are a match to TRBD1. The ends lost 5 bases at V and 0 bases at J; junction bases unmatched: 3. The germline CDR1 and CDR2 sequences are SGHTA and FQGTGA. The CDR3 covers 15 residues. The CDR3 nucleotides are TGTGCCAGCAGCGCCACAGGGGCAACTAATGAAAAACTGTTTTTT. Its translation: CASSATGATNEKLFF. The whole variable domain, filled in from reference TRBV7-3 and TRBJ1-4, reads GAGVSQTPSNKVTEKGKYVELRCDPISGHTALYWYRQSLGQGPEFLIYFQGTGAADDSGLPNDRFFAVRPEGSVSTLKIQRTERGDSAVYLCASSATGATNEKLFFGSGTQLSVL.

The V and J genes are TRBV9 and TRBJ2-1; 10 positions agree with TRBD1. J was trimmed by 4 bases and V by 3 bases; bases with no gene match: 4. The CDR3 has 15 residues. Germline-derived CDR1 and CDR2 are SGDLS and YYNGEE. The CDR3 DNA is TGTGCCAGCAGCGCCGGGGGACAGGGGTACAATGAGCAGTTCTTC. This encodes CASSAGGQGYNEQFF.

The J gene is TRBJ2-3, the V gene TRBV7-2; possibly TRBD1 for D (6 bases). The V gene lost 4 bases and the J gene lost 2 bases, with 25 bases spanning the gap. Germline V CDR1 and CDR2: SGHTA, FQGNSA. The CDR3 extends over 19 amino acids. CDR3 sequence reads: CASSSTGWGFGLNTDTQYF. The CDR3 nucleotides read TGTGCCAGCAGCTCTACAGGGTGGGGGTTTGGTTTGAACACAGATACGCAGTATTTT.

The J gene is TRBJ1-1, the V gene TRBV6-6; D is ambiguous. CDR3 size: 13 residues. In germline, CDR1 is MNHNY, CDR2 SVGAGI (reference sequence). V lost 6 bases and J lost 1, with 9 bases in between. The CDR3 DNA is TGTGCCAGCAGCCCCCGGGGGAACACTGAAGCTTTCTTT. Protein product: CASSPRGNTEAFF.

This sequence joins TRBV6-6 and TRBJ2-1, with D uncertain. V was clipped by 5 bases and J by 0 bases, with 14 bases between them. CDR1 and CDR2 (germline): MNHNY, SVGAGI (reference sequence). This CDR3 contains 16 residues. This chain's CDR3 is CASSLYDTSSYNEQFF. The CDR3 DNA reads TGTGCCAGCAGTCTGTATGACACGAGCTCCTACAATGAGCAGTTCTTC.

This clone has only a few counts. The chain joins TRBV28 to TRBJ2-1; D may be TRBD2 (5 bases). The CDR3 is made up of 12 amino acids. Trimming cost V 2 bases and J 9 bases, with 8 bases left between them. Germline V lookup: CDR1 MDHEN, CDR2 SYDVKM. DNA of the CDR3: TGTGCCAGCAGTTTACGAGAGGGTGAGCAGTTCTTC. It is translated as CASSLREGEQFF.

This clone showed up just a few times. The V gene is TRBV5-8, the J gene TRBJ1-3; D gene unclear. This CDR3 has 15 residues. Trimming stripped 2 bases from V and 0 bases from J, with 9 bases between. CDR1 and CDR2 from the germline V gene are SGHTS and YDEGEE. The CDR3 sequence is CASSFRRSSGNTIYF. The CDR3 DNA sequence: TGTGCCAGCAGCTTTCGACGGAGCTCTGGAAACACCATATATTTT.

CDR3 DNA sequence: TGTGCCAGTAGCGATCAGGCAACCAGTACTGAAGCTTTCTTT. Amino acids: CASSDQATSTEAFF. This chain links TRBV19 with TRBJ1-1; unclear D gene. V was clipped by 6 bases and J by 5 bases, with 16 bases between them. The CDR3 is made up of 14 amino acids. The germline V gene encodes CDR1 LNHDA and CDR2 SQIVND (reference sequence).

The chain links TRBV5-1 to TRBJ2-3; the D gene is possibly TRBD1 (6 bases). V was pared by 3 bases and J by 2 bases, with 22 bases between. Germline loops: CDR1 SGHRS, CDR2 YFSETQ. The CDR3 extends over 18 amino acids. The CDR3 DNA sequence: TGCGCCAGCAGCTCAAGGACCTCCTACAGGGACCCCACAGATACGCAGTATTTT. Translating gives CASSSRTSYRDPTDTQYF.

The chain uses TRBV9 and TRBJ2-5; 8 bases are a match to TRBD2. The CDR3 totals 14 residues. The germline gives CDR1 SGDLS, CDR2 YYNGEE. Trimming at V came to 5 bases and at J to 2 bases, leaving 5 bases not matched to a gene. CDR3 bases: TGTGCCAGCAGTTTTAGCGGGGCGCAAGAGACCCAGTACTTC. Encoded protein: CASSFSGAQETQYF.

As for this clone: In the same sample, other DNA sequences code for this CDR3. This chain connects TRBV7-9 to TRBJ2-5; D possibly corresponds to TRBD1 (6 bases). Looked up from germline, CDR1 is SEHNR and CDR2 is FQNEAQ (reference sequence). V was cut by 6 bases and J by 4 bases, with 12 bases left in between. The CDR3 runs 13 residues. CDR3 nucleotides: TGTGCCAGCAGTCCCAGGGGCCCAGAGACCCAGTACTTC. It is translated as CASSPRGPETQYF.

In its sample, this clone was seen once. V is TRBV4-2 and J is TRBJ1-2; TRBD1 matches at 9 bases. CDR1 LGHNA and CDR2 YNFKEQ come from the germline V gene. CDR3 length equals 16 residues. V lost 7 bases and J lost 2; bases outside the gene matches: 11. This CDR3 is CASNLGRGTGNYGYTF. CDR3 bases: TGTGCCAGCAACTTAGGGAGGGGGACAGGGAACTATGGCTACACCTTC.

This rearrangement joins TRBV28 to TRBJ1-4, with 7 positions matching TRBD1. Trimming took 4 bases from V and 8 from J; bases not matched to a gene: 4. CDR1 is MDHEN and CDR2 is SYDVKM in the germline V gene. CDR3 size: 13 residues. The CDR3 DNA is TGTGCCAGCAGTTCGGCGGACAGGGAAAAACTGTTTTTT. Protein: CASSSADREKLFF. Combining the CDR3 with reference TRBV28 and TRBJ1-4 gives the whole variable domain DVKVTQSSRYLVKRTGEKVFLECVQDMDHENMFWYRQDPGLGLRLIYFSYDVKMKEKGDIPEGYSVSREKKERFSLILESASTNQTSMYLCASSSADREKLFFGSGTQLSVL.

The gene calls are TRBV4-2 and TRBJ2-5; 9 positions agree with TRBD2. V shed 4 bases and J 5 bases; nucleotides not matched to a gene: 5. Germline CDR1 LGHNA, CDR2 YNFKEQ. CDR3 length equals 14 residues. The CDR3 DNA follows: TGTGCCAGCAGCCTTAGCGGGGGTAAGGAGACCCAGTACTTC. Its protein product is CASSLSGGKETQYF.

The chain is built from TRBV6-5 and TRBJ1-2; 7 positions agree with TRBD1. Germline values: CDR1 MNHEY, CDR2 SVGAGI. With V trimmed by 5 bases and J by 8 bases, 8 bases remained unmatched. CDR3 length equals 13 residues. CDR3 DNA sequence: TGTGCCAGCAGTCGAGACAGGGTTGGAGGCTACACCTTC. This codes for CASSRDRVGGYTF.

Only a few counts were recorded for this clone. The rearrangement uses TRBV19 and TRBJ1-2; unclear D gene. V shed 3 bases and J shed 4 bases, with 15 bases lying between them. The CDR3 is made up of 15 amino acids. Germline V gene data show CDR1 as LNHDA and CDR2 as SQIVND (reference sequence). Here the CDR3 DNA reads TGTGCCAGTAGTATTCGCGGAGACGCTCCCTATGGCTACACCTTC. Translated: CASSIRGDAPYGYTF.

The rearrangement links TRBV4-3 to TRBJ2-1, with 8 bases identical to TRBD2. The CDR3 length is 14 residues. V shed 0 bases and J 10 bases; nucleotides not matched to a gene: 5. CDR1 is LGHNA, CDR2 YSLEER, per germline. The CDR3: CASSQEAGGREQFF. In DNA form, the CDR3 reads TGCGCCAGCAGCCAAGAGGCGGGGGGACGGGAGCAGTTCTTC.

The chain employs TRBV2 and TRBJ1-1, with a possible D match to TRBD1 (6 bases). With 7 bases removed from V and 1 base from J, the gap between germline ends came to 13 bases. The germline V gene encodes CDR1 SNHLY and CDR2 FYNNEI. The CDR3 spans 14 residues. The CDR3 DNA reads TGTGCCAGCAACCACAGGGAGACGAACACTGAAGCTTTCTTT. The encoded protein is CASNHRETNTEAFF.

V and J are TRBV7-9 and TRBJ2-3; D gene uncertain. V lost 1 base, J lost 1 base, and 3 bases lay in between. CDR3 size: 13 residues. Germline-derived CDR1 and CDR2 are SEHNR and FQNEAQ (reference sequence). The CDR3 region has the DNA TGTGCCAGCAGCTTAGGCGGCACAGATACGCAGTATTTT. Amino acids: CASSLGGTDTQYF.

J is TRBJ1-4 and V is TRBV19; tentative D call: TRBD1 (6 bases). CDR1 and CDR2 (germline): LNHDA, SQIVND (reference sequence). Trimming cost V 5 bases and J 6 bases, with 13 bases left between them. The CDR3 length is 14 residues. The DNA for the CDR3 is TGTGCCAGTAGTCCTTACAGGGAACATGAAAAACTGTTTTTT. Amino acids: CASSPYREHEKLFF.

The rearrangement links TRBV5-4 to TRBJ2-2; D gene unclear. The CDR3 runs to 13 residues. CDR1 and CDR2 from the germline V gene are SGHNT and YYREEE (reference sequence). V was clipped by 2 bases and J by 6 bases, with 8 bases between them. In DNA form, the CDR3 reads TGTGCCAGCAGCTTTCGAGAGGCCGGGGAGCTGTTTTTT. Protein: CASSFREAGELFF. The full variable domain, with the rest looked up from reference TRBV5-4 and TRBJ2-2, is ETGVTQSPTHLIKTRGQQVTLRCSSQSGHNTVSWYQQALGQGPQFIFQYYREEENGRGNFPPRFSGLQFPNYSSELNVNALELDDSALYLCASSFREAGELFFGEGSRLTVL.

DNA for the CDR3: TGTGCCAGCAGCGTCCAGCCGTCGACAGGGATGGAAGAGACCCAGTACTTC. This encodes CASSVQPSTGMEETQYF. The chain couples TRBV9 to TRBJ2-5; 7 bases fit TRBD1. Germline values: CDR1 SGDLS, CDR2 YYNGEE. V gave up 2 bases and J gave up 3 bases; unmatched junction bases: 13. This CDR3 is 17 amino acids long.

This clone was recorded once. The chain has TRBV5-1 and TRBJ2-5, with 7 bases aligning to TRBD1. Per the germline V gene, CDR1 is SGHRS and CDR2 is YFSETQ. V shed 4 bases, J shed 7 bases, and the junction held 13 bases outside the gene matches. The CDR3 has 15 residues. The CDR3 is CASSPGTALTVTQYF. CDR3 in DNA: TGCGCCAGCAGCCCGGGGACAGCCCTTACCGTGACCCAGTACTTC.

This sequence joins TRBV29-1 and TRBJ1-2; 7 positions match TRBD1. The ends lost 7 bases at V and 1 base at J; junction bases unmatched: 3. The CDR3 runs to 12 residues. CDR1 and CDR2 from the germline V gene are SQVTM and ANQGSEA. The CDR3 sequence is CSATGDNYGYTF. CDR3 in DNA: TGCAGCGCCACAGGGGATAACTATGGCTACACCTTC.

This chain connects TRBV4-1 to TRBJ2-3; 8 bases align to TRBD1. Germline V gives CDR1 MGHRA, CDR2 YSYEKL. V shed 0 bases, J shed 2 bases, and the junction held 7 bases outside the gene matches. This CDR3 is 17 amino acids long. CDR3 coding DNA: TGCGCCAGCAGCCAAGAACGCAGGGGGCGCCTCACAGATACGCAGTATTTT. Translating it yields CASSQERRGRLTDTQYF.

This chain joins TRBV7-8 and TRBJ1-1, with unresolved D. V was clipped by 4 bases and J by 4 bases, with 16 bases between them. From germline, CDR1 is SGHVS and CDR2 FQNEAQ. CDR3 size: 15 residues. The CDR3 reads CASSSPSVGGTEAFF. DNA for the CDR3: TGTGCCAGCAGCTCCCCTTCTGTCGGCGGCACTGAAGCTTTCTTT.

V usage is TRBV10-3 and J usage is TRBJ2-7; 7 bases are a match to TRBD1. The CDR3 contains 12 residues. Germline V gene sequence: CDR1 ENHRY, CDR2 SYGVKD. With 10 bases clipped from V and 2 bases from J, the junction kept 5 bases outside the gene matches. CDR3 region: CATRDSPYEQYV. CDR3 nucleotides: TGTGCCACCCGGGACAGTCCCTACGAGCAGTACGTC.

The gene calls are TRBV7-3 and TRBJ2-3; D possibly corresponds to TRBD1 (5 bases). Germline V gene data show CDR1 as SGHTA and CDR2 as FQGTGA. Trimming cost V 5 bases and J 5 bases, with 17 bases left between them. CDR3 size: 15 residues. CDR3 in amino acids: CASSRTRSPGDTQYF. DNA of the CDR3: TGTGCCAGCAGCAGGACACGTAGCCCCGGAGATACGCAGTATTTT.

The rearrangement links TRBV5-5 to TRBJ1-2; D possibly corresponds to TRBD1 (5 bases). V was shortened by 1 base and J by 4 bases, with 17 bases between the two germline ends. Germline values: CDR1 SGHKS, CDR2 YYEKEE (reference sequence). There are 16 residues in the CDR3. The CDR3: CASSLSSWGELYGYTF. The CDR3 region has the DNA TGTGCCAGCAGCTTGTCTTCGTGGGGGGAACTCTATGGCTACACCTTC. The variable domain in full, completed from reference TRBV5-5 and TRBJ1-2, reads DAGVTQSPTHLIKTRGQQVTLRCSPISGHKSVSWYQQVLGQGPQFIFQYYEKEERGRGNFPDRFSARQFPNYSSELNVNALLLGDSALYLCASSLSSWGELYGYTFGSGTRLTVV.